The next 31 T cell receptor beta chains were all read from a single sample in a study of cytotoxic CD8 clonotypes in ibrutinib-treated CLL. Assay: immunoSEQ multiplex PCR; the TCRdb copy retains only in-frame clones and omits some. The sample includes around 25,000 clones, roughly 65% of them seen just once. The specimen comprised PBMCs, sampled after 24 months of ibrutinib treatment. The receptors derive from a human donor with chronic lymphocytic leukemia.

By proportion, this clone is medium-sized (0.01 to 0.1%). The chain employs TRBV15 and TRBJ2-7; 11 bases are shared with TRBD1. Germline values: CDR1 LNHNV, CDR2 YYDKDF (reference sequence). The CDR3 runs to 15 residues. Trimming took 0 bases from V and 6 from J; bases not matched to a gene: 4. The CDR3 DNA reads TGTGCCACCAGCAGAGATCAAGGGACAGGGGGCGAGCAGTACTTC. This codes for CATSRDQGTGGEQYF.

By sample fraction, this clone is medium-sized. The J gene is TRBJ2-3, the V gene TRBV5-5; unclear D gene. This CDR3 is built from 11 residues. V was cut by 4 bases and J by 2 bases, with 2 bases left in between. The germline gives CDR1 SGHKS, CDR2 YYEKEE (reference sequence). CDR3 DNA sequence: TGTGCCAGCAGCCCCACAGATACGCAGTATTTT. Protein product: CASSPTDTQYF.

This clone turned up a few times. The genes are TRBV6-1 and TRBJ1-6, with a weak D call TRBD1 (5 bases). The CDR3 runs 17 residues. Germline V gene sequence: CDR1 MNHNS, CDR2 SASEGT. Trimming took off 1 base at V and 0 bases at J, with 10 bases between the two ends. CDR3 sequence reads: CASSEVGGSSYNSPLHF. For the CDR3, the DNA is TGTGCCAGCAGTGAAGTGGGGGGGAGCTCCTATAATTCACCCCTCCACTTT.

This clone was seen a handful of times. This chain connects TRBV10-3 to TRBJ1-1; possible D gene TRBD1, 5 bases. The CDR3 runs to 14 residues. The germline V gene has CDR1 ENHRY and CDR2 SYGVKD. Trimming left V 7 bases short and J 2 bases short, with 14 bases between. CDR3 amino acids: CAITSTVQNTEAFF. CDR3 in DNA: TGTGCCATCACTTCGACAGTCCAAAACACTGAAGCTTTCTTT.

V is TRBV6-6 and J is TRBJ1-5; D is undetermined. CDR1 and CDR2 (germline): MNHNY, SVGAGI (reference sequence). The CDR3 has 16 residues. V lost 0 bases and J 0 bases, leaving 9 bases between the germline ends. CDR3 bases: TGTGCCAGCAGTTACTCGTTTAGCTATAGCAATCAGCCCCAGCATTTT. It yields the protein CASSYSFSYSNQPQHF.

Regarding this clone: The same CDR3 arises from other DNA sequences in this sample as well. The chain is built from TRBV5-4 and TRBJ2-3; 15 nucleotides agree with TRBD2. The CDR3 covers 16 residues. CDR1 is SGHNT and CDR2 is YYREEE in the germline V gene (reference sequence). Trimming took 3 bases from V and 4 from J; bases not matched to a gene: 3. The CDR3 region is CASSSGTSGGSDTQYF. The CDR3 DNA is TGTGCCAGCAGCTCTGGGACTAGCGGGGGGTCAGATACGCAGTATTTT. Using reference TRBV5-4 and TRBJ2-3 for the parts outside the CDR3, the full variable domain is ETGVTQSPTHLIKTRGQQVTLRCSSQSGHNTVSWYQQALGQGPQFIFQYYREEENGRGNFPPRFSGLQFPNYSSELNVNALELDDSALYLCASSSGTSGGSDTQYFGPGTRLTVL.

This clone has a handful of counts. V usage is TRBV2 and J usage is TRBJ2-5; D is ambiguous. The length of the CDR3 is 15 residues. Trimming cost V 0 bases and J 1 base, with 9 bases left between them. Germline CDR1 and CDR2: SNHLY and FYNNEI. CDR3 sequence reads: CASSEAPTGQETQYF. CDR3 coding DNA: TGTGCCAGCAGTGAAGCGCCAACGGGCCAAGAGACCCAGTACTTC.

The rearrangement joins TRBV4-1 to TRBJ2-1; D ambiguous. Germline CDR1 is MGHRA and CDR2 is YSYEKL. V was pared by 0 bases and J by 0 bases, with 6 bases between. The CDR3 runs 15 residues. This CDR3 is CASSQDDNSYNEQFF. CDR3 nucleotide sequence: TGCGCCAGCAGCCAAGATGACAACTCCTACAATGAGCAGTTCTTC.

V gene TRBV11-2 combines with J gene TRBJ1-4, with D possibly being TRBD1 (6 bases). Germline V gene sequence: CDR1 SGHAT, CDR2 FQNNGV. Between the trimmed V and J ends, which lost 3 bases and 14 bases, there was a span of 13 bases. This CDR3 comprises 12 residues. CDR3 nucleotide sequence: TGTGCCAGCAGCTTTAGGGACACGATGCTGTTTTTT. It is translated as CASSFRDTMLFF. Filled out from reference TRBV11-2 and TRBJ1-4, the complete variable domain reads EAGVAQSPRYKIIEKRQSVAFWCNPISGHATLYWYQQILGQGPKLLIQFQNNGVVDDSQLPKDRFSAERLKGVDSTLKIQPAKLEDSAVYLCASSFRDTMLFFGSGTQLSVL.

This chain links TRBV19 with TRBJ2-1; a possible D gene is TRBD1 (6 bases). CDR3 length: 13 amino acids. Per germline, CDR1 LNHDA and CDR2 SQIVND (reference sequence). Trimming removed 3 bases from V and 7 bases from J, with 10 bases in between. In DNA form, the CDR3 reads TGTGCCAGTAGTATCACCAGGGGAAATGAGCAGTTCTTC. It specifies CASSITRGNEQFF.

J is TRBJ2-1 and V is TRBV2; tentative D call: TRBD1 (6 bases). Trimming pared 2 bases from V and 10 bases from J, leaving 12 bases between. The CDR3 has 13 amino acids. From germline, CDR1 is SNHLY and CDR2 FYNNEI. CDR3 sequence reads: CASSEMGTSEQFF. CDR3 DNA sequence: TGTGCCAGCAGTGAAATGGGGACATCGGAGCAGTTCTTC.

The gene calls are TRBV2 and TRBJ1-6; D perhaps matches TRBD1 (6 bases). The V end was cut by 6 bases, the J end by 6 bases, with 15 bases between. The CDR3 is 15 residues long. CDR1 and CDR2 (germline): SNHLY, FYNNEI. CDR3 in DNA: TGTGCCAGCAGGGGCACAGGGACGGGTAATTCACCCCTCCACTTT. Protein product: CASRGTGTGNSPLHF.

This rearrangement joins TRBV29-1 to TRBJ1-2; D ambiguous. V lost 4 bases and J lost 8, with 17 bases in between. Germline assignment: CDR1 SQVTM and CDR2 ANQGSEA. The CDR3 is 13 amino acids. CDR3 in amino acids: CSVAPSSSEGYTF. CDR3 nucleotides: TGCAGCGTTGCTCCAAGCTCCTCCGAGGGCTACACCTTC.

The chain couples TRBV18 to TRBJ1-1; 8 positions agree with TRBD1. V dropped 2 bases and J dropped 3; count of bases not matched to a gene: 5. CDR3 size: 15 residues. Germline-derived CDR1 and CDR2 are KGHSH and LQKENI. CDR3 coding DNA: TGTGCCAGCTCACCAGTACAGGGGGTCTACACTGAAGCTTTCTTT. It yields the protein CASSPVQGVYTEAFF.

This chain links TRBV5-1 with TRBJ1-1, with D perhaps matching TRBD1 (5 bases). The CDR3 length is 12 residues. The V gene's germline CDR1 is SGHRS and CDR2 YFSETQ. Trimming took off 4 bases at V and 4 bases at J, with 8 bases between the two ends. The CDR3 here is CASSLGLTEAFF. CDR3 coding DNA: TGCGCCAGCAGCCTGGGGCTCACTGAAGCTTTCTTT.

V gene TRBV18 combines with J gene TRBJ1-6; the match to TRBD1 covers 7 bases. The V segment lost 6 bases and the J segment 6 bases; nucleotides outside the gene matches: 8. The CDR3 totals 15 residues. The germline gives CDR1 KGHSH, CDR2 LQKENI. Here the CDR3 reads CASSQDRRGNSPLHF. CDR3 bases: TGTGCCAGCTCTCAGGACAGGCGGGGTAATTCACCCCTCCACTTT.

This chain uses TRBV7-2 with TRBJ2-7, with 7 positions matching TRBD1. The CDR3 consists of 13 residues. The V segment lost 5 bases and the J segment 6 bases; nucleotides outside the gene matches: 7. Germline values: CDR1 SGHTA, CDR2 FQGNSA. The CDR3 DNA follows: TGTGCCAGCAGCCCTATGAACAGGGGCGAGCAGTACTTC. Its protein product is CASSPMNRGEQYF.

This clone was picked up one time. The chain joins TRBV10-3 to TRBJ2-2; the D call may be TRBD1 or TRBD2 (6 bases each). Germline CDR1 ENHRY, CDR2 SYGVKD. This CDR3 region has 15 residues. The V gene lost 0 bases and the J gene lost 4 bases, with 9 bases spanning the gap. The CDR3 DNA follows: TGTGCCATCAGTGAGTCGAAGGGGGGCACCGGGGAGCTGTTTTTT. Translation: CAISESKGGTGELFF.

V is TRBV2 and J is TRBJ1-4; D is undetermined. The CDR3 length is 11 residues. The V gene lost 6 bases and the J gene lost 5 bases, with 4 bases spanning the gap. The germline V gene encodes CDR1 SNHLY and CDR2 FYNNEI. CDR3 amino acids: CASRRNEKLFF. The CDR3 DNA reads as TGTGCCAGCAGACGAAATGAAAAACTGTTTTTT. Supplemented by reference TRBV2 and TRBJ1-4, the full variable domain reads EPEVTQTPSHQVTQMGQEVILRCVPISNHLYFYWYRQILGQKVEFLVSFYNNEISEKSEIFDDQFSVERPDGSNFTLKIRSTKLEDSAMYFCASRRNEKLFFGSGTQLSVL.

This clone was observed a handful of times. The chain has TRBV14 and TRBJ1-3; 8 bases map to TRBD1. This CDR3 is 13 amino acids long. CDR1 SGHDN and CDR2 FVKESK come from the germline V gene. V gave up 8 bases and J gave up 4 bases; unmatched junction bases: 4. The CDR3 here is CASSDRVGNTIYF. DNA of the CDR3: TGTGCCAGCTCGGACAGGGTCGGAAACACCATATATTTT. Combining the CDR3 with reference TRBV14 and TRBJ1-3 gives the whole variable domain EAGVTQFPSHSVIEKGQTVTLRCDPISGHDNLYWYRRVMGKEIKFLLHFVKESKQDESGMPNNRFLAERTGGTYSTLKVQPAELEDSGVYFCASSDRVGNTIYFGEGSWLTVV.

V usage is TRBV18 and J usage is TRBJ2-7; D possibly corresponds to TRBD1 (7 bases). Germline CDR1 and CDR2: KGHSH and LQKENI. The CDR3 runs 14 residues. V lost 3 bases, J lost 3 bases, and 12 bases lay in between. CDR3: CASSPAGQLYEQYF. The CDR3 DNA reads TGTGCCAGCTCACCCGCGGGACAGCTCTACGAGCAGTACTTC.

This chain joins TRBV14 and TRBJ1-2; D gene unclear. V was pared by 4 bases and J by 4 bases, with 10 bases between. Germline V gives CDR1 SGHDN, CDR2 FVKESK. The CDR3 consists of 13 residues. The CDR3 sequence: CASSPTRLYGYTF. For the CDR3, the DNA is TGTGCCAGCAGCCCGACACGGCTCTATGGCTACACCTTC.

This clone is medium-sized in the sample. The chain combines TRBV29-1 with TRBJ2-7, with D unresolved. Germline CDR1 reads SQVTM; CDR2 reads ANQGSEA. This CDR3 region has 13 residues. Trimming left V 4 bases short and J 4 bases short, with 14 bases between. The CDR3 bases are TGCAGCGTTGTCGCAGAATGGCCTTACGAGCAGTACTTC. It specifies CSVVAEWPYEQYF.

V usage is TRBV25-1 and J usage is TRBJ1-2, with 9 bases fitting TRBD1. The ends lost 6 bases at V and 8 bases at J; junction bases unmatched: 7. This CDR3 contains 13 residues. In germline, CDR1 is MGHDK, CDR2 SYGVNS. CDR3 bases: TGTGCCAGCAGAGGGACAGGGTTGGAAGGCTACACCTTC. It encodes CASRGTGLEGYTF.

This chain links TRBV4-1 with TRBJ1-1; TRBD1 might be the D (5 bases). This CDR3 spans 16 amino acids. V was cut by 3 bases and J by 1 base, with 15 bases left in between. Germline CDR1 reads MGHRA; CDR2 reads YSYEKL. CDR3 sequence reads: CASSHRLPGQNTEAFF. CDR3 DNA sequence: TGCGCCAGCAGCCATCGCCTCCCAGGGCAGAACACTGAAGCTTTCTTT.

The chain joins TRBV5-6 to TRBJ2-3, with unresolved D. Germline V gene lookup returns CDR1 SGHDT and CDR2 YYEEEE. V was cut by 4 bases and J by 3 bases, with 9 bases left in between. This CDR3 region has 13 residues. The chain's CDR3 is CASSQDVTDTQYF. The CDR3 nucleotides read TGTGCCAGCAGCCAGGACGTAACAGATACGCAGTATTTT.

This chain connects TRBV5-4 to TRBJ2-7; TRBD1 aligns across 7 bases. V lost 4 bases, J lost 0 bases, and 7 bases stayed unmatched. The CDR3 is 15 residues long. Per germline, CDR1 SGHNT and CDR2 YYREEE (reference sequence). In nucleotides, the CDR3 is TGTGCCAGCAGCGCCGACAGGGAAAGCTCCTACGAGCAGTACTTC. Its translation: CASSADRESSYEQYF.

This clone has just one count. The V and J genes are TRBV10-2 and TRBJ1-4, with a possible D match to TRBD1 (6 bases). Trimming removed 6 bases at V and 4 bases at J, with 12 bases between. Looked up from germline, CDR1 is WSHSY and CDR2 is SAAADI. The CDR3 is made up of 14 amino acids. The CDR3 sequence is CASSSRGGNEKLFF. In DNA, the CDR3 is TGCGCCAGCAGCTCCAGGGGTGGTAATGAAAAACTGTTTTTT.

This clone was seen once. The chain couples TRBV7-6 to TRBJ2-3, with 9 bases that match TRBD1. Germline CDR1 and CDR2: SGHVS and FNYEAQ. V lost 5 bases and J lost 11; bases outside the gene matches: 14. CDR3 length equals 15 residues. CDR3 bases: TGTGCCAGCAGCCCAGGGACAGGGCGCTTACAGGAGCAGTATTTT. Amino acids: CASSPGTGRLQEQYF.

Only one count was recorded for this clone. V usage is TRBV7-9 and J usage is TRBJ2-1; 16 bases line up with TRBD2. This CDR3 is 17 amino acids long. V dropped 7 bases and J dropped 9; count of bases not matched to a gene: 12. In germline, CDR1 is SEHNR, CDR2 FQNEAQ (reference sequence). CDR3 residues: CASTGTSGGATLGEQFF. DNA of the CDR3: TGTGCCAGCACTGGGACTAGCGGGGGGGCCACTCTAGGTGAGCAGTTCTTC.

By proportion, this clone is medium-sized. The same CDR3 also results from other DNA sequences found in this sample. The CDR3 coding sequence is TGTGCCAGCAGCTTAGGGGACCAAACTGAGTTTTTT. It encodes CASSLGDQTEFF. The V gene is TRBV5-4, the J gene TRBJ1-4; a possible D gene is TRBD1 (5 bases). V lost 2 bases and J 16 bases, leaving 15 bases between the germline ends. The germline V gene encodes CDR1 SGHNT and CDR2 YYREEE (reference sequence). The CDR3 is 12 amino acids.